This is a list of T cell receptor beta chains from one sample in a study of shared clonotypes between healthy human individuals. Sequenced by immunoSEQ multiplex PCR; TCRdb stores in-frame clones only, minus some. The sample consists of about 1.5 million clones, 95% to 99% of them appearing once. The source material was naive CD4+ T cells sorted from blood. The receptor source for this set is a man aged 30 to 39 in good health. Both conserved end residues are part of each CDR3.

J	V	CDR3
TRBJ2-5	TRBV19	CASSPWDLLETQYF
TRBJ2-3	TRBV18	CASSQTSGSYGTDTQYF
TRBJ2-7	TRBV18	CASSPTQGYEQYF
TRBJ1-5	TRBV7-2	CASSPQGYSNQPQHF
TRBJ2-5	TRBV15	CATSRVRTGEETQYF
TRBJ2-1	TRBV10-3	CAISPGGRNEQFF
TRBJ2-2	TRBV9	CASSLSSASLGRFF
TRBJ1-5	TRBV5-6	CASSLGRAQPQHF
TRBJ2-2	TRBV5-5	CASSWTPGQGSNTGELFF
TRBJ2-7	TRBV27	CASSPTISYEQYF
TRBJ2-2	TRBV25-1	CASSEFRGLAATGELFF
TRBJ2-2	TRBV4-3	CASSQEPNYRTGELFF
TRBJ2-4	TRBV11-2	CASSLDLDTPIGLENIQYF
TRBJ2-5	TRBV10-3	CAISESSVGFQYF
TRBJ2-1	TRBV10-3	CAISQGLAGYNEQFF
TRBJ2-3	TRBV2	CASSEQGDTDTQYF
TRBJ1-3	TRBV9	CASSARHSGNTIYF
TRBJ2-1	TRBV28	CASSSTSNEQFF
TRBJ2-6	TRBV18	CASSPLATGANVLTF
TRBJ2-2	TRBV7-6	CASSLGSSPNTGELFF
TRBJ2-1	TRBV5-1	CASSPLAGPYNEQFF
TRBJ1-5	TRBV4-2	CASSLSIQGGNQPQHF
TRBJ2-1	TRBV2	CASSVTGTSFDNEQFF
TRBJ2-7	TRBV18	CASSPSLGGAYYEQYF
TRBJ2-1	TRBV29-1	CSLGSYNEQFF
TRBJ1-1	TRBV29-1	CSVEQGGVTEAFF
TRBJ2-7	TRBV5-1	CASKVAGGYEQYF
TRBJ2-1	TRBV5-1	CASSLFSGPYNEQFF
TRBJ2-2	TRBV7-3	CASSLPLTGKLFF
TRBJ2-1	TRBV7-6	CASSSKLDRSYNEQFF
TRBJ1-1	TRBV25-1	CASSDPRGADTEAFF
TRBJ2-7	TRBV7-7	CASSLGIAGDYEQYF
TRBJ2-5	TRBV4-1	CASSVSGTGFETQYF
TRBJ2-3	TRBV5-1	CASSPHGRGEVNTQYF
TRBJ2-6	TRBV28	CASSLRGKWTGLSSGANVLTF
TRBJ1-1	TRBV5-5	CASSFLGGVNTEAFF
TRBJ1-2	TRBV29-1	CSVVGRASNYGYTF
TRBJ2-3	TRBV29-1	CSVAGLLTDTQYF
TRBJ2-7	TRBV10-3	CAISEPSSGLAGSSYEQYF
TRBJ2-1	TRBV10-1	CASSESQARPLFF
TRBJ2-6	TRBV4-2	CASSRVGERQSSGANVLTF
TRBJ2-7	TRBV5-1	CASADRATEEQYF
TRBJ2-1	TRBV11-2	CASSYNNEQFF
TRBJ2-5	TRBV9	CASSVDPGRAQETQYF
TRBJ2-5	TRBV5-1	CASSFGQSEETQYF
TRBJ2-2	TRBV4-1	CASSPGGGLTDTGELFF
TRBJ2-3	TRBV4-2	CASSQDPTGTRTDTQYF
TRBJ2-1	TRBV5-1	CASSFGDLNLGEQFF
TRBJ2-1	TRBV5-1	CASSRGSYNEQFF
TRBJ2-1	TRBV12-2	CASSGDRFYNEQFF
TRBJ1-1	TRBV9	CASTWSPQGDTEAFF
TRBJ1-2	TRBV4-3	CASSQGNPGNYGYTF
TRBJ2-1	TRBV18	CASSPSWGPYNEQFF
TRBJ1-5	TRBV14	CASSLGINQPQHF
TRBJ2-1	TRBV6-5	CASNSGLSSYNEQFF
TRBJ2-5	TRBV28	CASRGNHQETQYF
TRBJ1-1	TRBV7-9	CASSLQGQDTEAFF
TRBJ2-7	TRBV5-1	CASSLVGASSYEQYF
TRBJ2-3	TRBV29-1	CSVDLDRGSSGRFGDTQYF